Listed here are 13 T cell receptor beta chains from one sample, sequenced in a study of blood T cells in healthy people across ages. PCR was performed a second time for roughly 6 to 12 cycles using a sample-barcoded 5' primer and a J-beta primer mix. TCRdb re-called the 5' RACE reads with MiXCR, one entry per CDR3 protein. This repertoire shows approximately 580,000 distinct CDR3 sequences, about 24% found once; its top ten account for 8.7%. The same sample was also used in a study of T cells of mothers and their children.

Sequencing used blood. All receptors derive from a boy aged 10-17 years in good health.

The chain combines TRBV9 with TRBJ1-1; D is perhaps TRBD1 (5 bases). The CDR3 has 14 amino acids. The germline V and J ends were trimmed by 4 bases and 4 bases, with 14 bases remaining between them. Germline V gene data show CDR1 as SGDLS and CDR2 as YYNGEE. CDR3 loop: CASSPQTGPTEAFF. CDR3 DNA: TGTGCCAGCAGCCCCCAAACAGGCCCCACTGAAGCTTTCTTT.

The chain recombines TRBV28 with TRBJ2-1, with TRBD1 matching 8 bases. The DNA end lines up better with TRBJ2-5; the J call may be wrong. The CDR3 has 13 residues. Per the germline V gene, CDR1 is MDHEN and CDR2 is SYDVKM. CDR3 amino acids: CASTGGQRETQYF. Here the CDR3 DNA reads TGTGCCAGCACAGGGGGCCAACGAGAGACCCAGTACTTC.

J is TRBJ2-7 and V is TRBV28; 8 nucleotides align to TRBD2. The CDR3 consists of 14 residues. The V gene end was trimmed by 7 bases and the J gene end by 3 bases; junction bases not matched to a gene: 8. Germline lookup yields CDR1 MDHEN and CDR2 SYDVKM. The CDR3 region is CASNSGGGFYEQYF. Here the CDR3 DNA reads TGTGCCAGCAACTCGGGGGGGGGCTTCTACGAGCAGTACTTC.

The rearrangement uses TRBV4-1 and TRBJ2-5; 10 nucleotides match TRBD2. The germline CDR1 and CDR2 sequences are MGHRA and YSYEKL. The trim removed 0 bases at V and 2 bases at J, leaving 6 bases unmatched. The CDR3 has 17 amino acids. CDR3 DNA sequence: TGCGCCAGCAGCCAAGAGCAAGCGGGAGGGGGGCAAGAGACCCAGTACTTC. Amino acid sequence: CASSQEQAGGGQETQYF.

This rearrangement joins TRBV10-3 to TRBJ2-3; unclear D gene. Trimming took 11 bases from V and 6 from J, leaving 15 bases between them. The germline gives CDR1 ENHRY, CDR2 SYGVKD. This CDR3 comprises 12 residues. CDR3 residues: CAVGPTGDTQYF. CDR3 DNA: TGTGCCGTCGGACCGACTGGGGATACGCAGTATTTT.

V usage is TRBV6-1 and J usage is TRBJ2-1; D not resolved. V lost 5 bases and J lost 0, with 11 bases in between. This CDR3 has 15 amino acids. CDR1 and CDR2 (germline): MNHNS, SASEGT. DNA of the CDR3: TGTGCCAGCAGTCCCCGACCTCGCTCCTACAATGAGCAGTTCTTC. It yields the protein CASSPRPRSYNEQFF.

This clonotype occurred a few times. The chain employs TRBV5-1 and TRBJ1-4, with a tentative D call TRBD1 (5 bases). Looked up from germline, CDR1 is SGHRS and CDR2 is YFSETQ. Trimming stripped 8 bases from V and 3 bases from J, with 23 bases between. The CDR3 covers 17 residues. In nucleotides, the CDR3 is TGCGCCAGAAGCCGGGACGGAATGTATACCCCTAATGAAAAACTGTTTTTT. It encodes CARSRDGMYTPNEKLFF.

This chain connects TRBV13 to TRBJ2-7; D possibly uses TRBD1 or TRBD2 (5 bases each). Germline V gene lookup returns CDR1 PRHDT and CDR2 FYEKMQ (reference sequence). The V end lost 0 bases, the J end lost 1 base, and 10 bases lay between the germline ends. There are 15 residues in the CDR3. DNA of the CDR3: TGTGCCAGCAGCTTAGGGGGACCAGGGTCCTACGAGCAGTACTTC. Translating it yields CASSLGGPGSYEQYF. Drawing the rest from reference TRBV13 and TRBJ2-7, the complete variable domain is AAGVIQSPRHLIKEKRETATLKCYPIPRHDTVYWYQQGPGQDPQFLISFYEKMQSDKGSIPDRFSAQQFSDYHSELNMSSLELGDSALYFCASSLGGPGSYEQYFGPGTRLTVT.

The chain recombines TRBV4-1 with TRBJ2-1; the D gene is possibly TRBD2 (5 bases). Trimming cost V 0 bases and J 9 bases, with 12 bases left between them. CDR3 length: 14 amino acids. Looked up from germline, CDR1 is MGHRA and CDR2 is YSYEKL. The CDR3 nucleotides are TGCGCCAGCAGCCAAGATCGACAAGCGGTTGAGCAGTTCTTC. This gives the protein CASSQDRQAVEQFF.

This clonotype was counted a few times. The CDR3: CASSVRGQGNTEAFF. As DNA, the CDR3 is TGTGCCAGCAGTGTCAGGGGACAGGGGAACACTGAAGCTTTCTTT. V and J are TRBV6-2 or TRBV6-3 and TRBJ1-1; 9 bases agree with TRBD1. This CDR3 has 15 amino acids. The V gene end was trimmed by 5 bases and the J gene end by 1 base; junction bases not matched to a gene: 5. Germline CDR1 reads MNHEY; CDR2 reads SVGEGT.

This rearrangement joins TRBV7-9 to TRBJ2-5, with TRBD2 matching over 10 bases. Germline CDR1 reads SEHNR; CDR2 reads FQNEAQ (reference sequence). The CDR3 length is 16 residues. V lost 0 bases to trimming and J lost 5 bases; unmatched junction nucleotides: 6. CDR3 nucleotide sequence: TGTGCCAGCAGCTTAGCGATTACTAGCGGGGTGGAGACCCAGTACTTC. This encodes CASSLAITSGVETQYF.

The rearrangement joins TRBV7-2 to TRBJ2-3; 7 bases match TRBD1. Germline loops: CDR1 SGHTA, CDR2 FQGNSA. CDR3 size: 15 residues. V lost 2 bases, J lost 3 bases, and 5 bases stayed unmatched. CDR3 sequence: CASSLIDRETDTQYF. The CDR3 nucleotides read TGTGCCAGCAGCTTAATAGACAGGGAGACAGATACGCAGTATTTT.

There are a few counts of this clonotype. This rearrangement joins TRBV7-9 to TRBJ1-1, with TRBD1 as a possible D gene (6 bases). V was clipped by 6 bases and J by 10 bases, with 15 bases between them. Germline V lookup: CDR1 SEHNR, CDR2 FQNEAQ (reference sequence). The CDR3 loop spans 12 amino acids. This CDR3 reads CASRDPGQRAFF. For the CDR3, the DNA is TGTGCCAGCAGGGATCCGGGACAACGAGCTTTCTTT.